Listed below are T cell receptor beta chains from one sample, sequenced in a study of Ad26.COV2.S vaccination and SARS-CoV-2 variants. The method was immunoSEQ multiplex PCR; TCRdb's version includes in-frame clones alone and lacks a portion of them. This sample yields around 240,000 clones, of which roughly 88% are seen a single time; over 8.5% belongs to the top ten. This specimen consisted of peripheral blood, obtained in a trial of Ad26.COV2.S vaccine versus placebo. Receptors were obtained from a person between 18 and 59 years old who received the Ad26.COV2.S COVID-19 vaccine or a placebo. The conserved cysteine and the conserved F or W are not part of the CDR3 here. The order of the fields is V gene, CDR3 protein.

V gene: TRBV19
CDR3 protein: ASSVRLSGRAAWGEQF

V gene: TRBV18
CDR3 protein: ASSQPRSTRETQY

V gene: TRBV2
CDR3 protein: ASSERDRSSYEQY

V gene: TRBV27
CDR3 protein: ASSLSGRNTDTQY

V gene: TRBV12-3/TRBV12-4
CDR3 protein: ASGPGVGLF

V gene: TRBV6-5
CDR3 protein: ASSPGGASYEQY

V gene: TRBV14
CDR3 protein: ASSPPWTLNEQF

V gene: TRBV5-6
CDR3 protein: ASSLWGPATGELF

V gene: TRBV14
CDR3 protein: ASSLGTGINYGYT

V gene: TRBV5-6
CDR3 protein: ASSSDRAYGYT

V gene: TRBV5-6
CDR3 protein: ASSFGAGEEKLF

V gene: TRBV27
CDR3 protein: ASSLETGRAYNEQF

V gene: TRBV9
CDR3 protein: ASSHPIGRRAKNIQY

V gene: TRBV4-2
CDR3 protein: ASSQGDTDSNQPQH

V gene: TRBV5-1
CDR3 protein: ASSRDRTDTQY

V gene: TRBV18
CDR3 protein: ASSLSDRASNQPQH

V gene: TRBV18
CDR3 protein: ASSPPAGGVNTEAF

V gene: TRBV7-6
CDR3 protein: ASSSGQSNQPQH

V gene: TRBV5-6
CDR3 protein: ASSSVMNTEAF

V gene: TRBV5-1
CDR3 protein: ASSLDPGQDYGYT

V gene: TRBV6-5
CDR3 protein: ASSSSSGGYT

V gene: TRBV3-1/TRBV3-2
CDR3 protein: ASSQVGSTEAF

V gene: TRBV7-9
CDR3 protein: ASSLAAVGFPSYGYT

V gene: TRBV28
CDR3 protein: ASSQLTGGTQLLYGYT

V gene: TRBV27
CDR3 protein: ASSLATGPRYEQY

V gene: TRBV11-2
CDR3 protein: ASSRRDVTDTQY

V gene: TRBV4-2
CDR3 protein: ASSQETAPRGNQPQH

V gene: TRBV11-2
CDR3 protein: ASSFSLSYEQY

V gene: TRBV2
CDR3 protein: ASSIQGGSSYEQY

V gene: TRBV5-8
CDR3 protein: ASSHGVVEDTQY

V gene: TRBV4-3
CDR3 protein: ASSRDRANEKLF

V gene: TRBV5-4
CDR3 protein: ASSPNRGSYEQY

V gene: TRBV30
CDR3 protein: AWSPGVNHV

V gene: TRBV6-2/TRBV6-3
CDR3 protein: ASSSPGKDSPLH

V gene: TRBV6-1
CDR3 protein: ASSELRQGASNTGELF

V gene: TRBV7-3
CDR3 protein: ASSPGLAGLLFYNEQF

V gene: TRBV18
CDR3 protein: ASSPQEGPRDTQY

V gene: TRBV24-1
CDR3 protein: ATSDPGTSNEQF

V gene: TRBV27
CDR3 protein: ASSLLGQVSNEKLF

V gene: TRBV3-1/TRBV3-2
CDR3 protein: ASSQDPRASYNSPLH

V gene: TRBV28
CDR3 protein: AGAPGSFNYGYT

V gene: TRBV28
CDR3 protein: ASSVSFKGFTEAF

V gene: TRBV28
CDR3 protein: ASGLAGAGELF

V gene: TRBV27
CDR3 protein: ASSGGDRTLNYGYT

V gene: TRBV6-2/TRBV6-3
CDR3 protein: ASSSGTSGVGPYEQY

V gene: TRBV30
CDR3 protein: ASDMGGTSPNEQY

V gene: TRBV7-2
CDR3 protein: ASSLGWTETQY

V gene: TRBV19
CDR3 protein: ASRPGQGATYEQY

V gene: TRBV7-2
CDR3 protein: ASSPIAGGRDTQY

V gene: TRBV12-3/TRBV12-4
CDR3 protein: ASRTGSSYEQY

V gene: TRBV10-3
CDR3 protein: AICSGGANEQY